These 22 T cell receptor beta chains came from one sample sequenced in a study of cytomegalovirus exposure and HLA in healthy donors listed by TCRdb under 2017. Library prep was done by the immunoSEQ multiplex PCR assay. The table was pulled from immuneACCESS by TCRdb, which kept in-frame rearrangements only. Such tables lose some clones; where checked, under half of the loss comes from unresolved V genes, and the rest has no known cause. The sample profile shows around 240,000 clones; about 90% of them were found once. The ten largest account for roughly 0.38% of the sample. Sequencing was performed on PBMCs. The origin of the receptors is a woman between 18 and 29 years old in good health and CMV-seronegative.

V gene TRBV27 combines with J gene TRBJ1-6; D is uncertain. In germline, CDR1 is MNHEY, CDR2 SMNVEV (reference sequence). The length of the CDR3 is 14 residues. V was cut by 3 bases and J by 6 bases, with 9 bases left in between. The CDR3 region is CASSFLTANSPLHF. The CDR3 DNA follows: TGTGCCAGCAGTTTTCTAACCGCTAATTCACCCCTCCACTTT.

This chain joins TRBV10-3 and TRBJ1-5, with 9 positions matching TRBD1. Trimming removed 3 bases from V and 5 bases from J; junction bases left unmatched: 2. The CDR3 runs to 14 residues. Germline loops: CDR1 ENHRY, CDR2 SYGVKD. The CDR3 region is CAISDRTGDQPQHF. Written as DNA, the CDR3 is TGTGCCATCAGTGACAGGACAGGGGATCAGCCCCAGCATTTT.

This chain uses TRBV5-4 with TRBJ1-6; 8 nucleotides line up with TRBD1. Unmatched junction bases numbered 3, after V lost 4 bases and J lost 0 bases. The CDR3 spans 16 residues. The germline V gene has CDR1 SGHNT and CDR2 YYREEE (reference sequence). CDR3 nucleotide sequence: TGTGCCAGCAGCCCTGACAGGGGCTCCTATAATTCACCCCTCCACTTT. Its translation is CASSPDRGSYNSPLHF.

V gene TRBV5-6 combines with J gene TRBJ1-2; the match to TRBD1 covers 9 bases. Germline V gene sequence: CDR1 SGHDT, CDR2 YYEEEE. This CDR3 comprises 15 residues. Trimming at V came to 4 bases and at J to 5 bases, leaving 9 bases not matched to a gene. In DNA form, the CDR3 reads TGTGCCAGCAGCGCCTCCACAGGGGGCGGTTATGGCTACACCTTC. This encodes CASSASTGGGYGYTF.

The CDR3 sequence is CASSRPDMGSYEQYF. The CDR3 DNA reads TGTGCCAGCTCACGACCGGACATGGGCTCCTACGAGCAGTACTTC. The chain uses TRBV18 and TRBJ2-7, with D maybe TRBD1 (5 bases). The germline V gene has CDR1 KGHSH and CDR2 LQKENI. The ends were cut back, 4 bases at V and 0 bases at J, with 13 bases in the middle. The CDR3 sequence is 15 residues long.

This rearrangement joins TRBV6-5 to TRBJ1-6; unclear D gene. V dropped 6 bases and J dropped 4 bases, with 13 bases sitting between them. Per germline, CDR1 MNHEY and CDR2 SVGAGI. The CDR3 runs 15 residues. CDR3 nucleotide sequence: TGTGCCAGCAGGCAGGTTACCCCTTATAATTCACCCCTCCACTTT. Translation gives CASRQVTPYNSPLHF.

The V call is TRBV28, the J call TRBJ1-3; TRBD1 aligns across 7 bases. The CDR3 is made up of 15 amino acids. V was pared by 5 bases and J by 0 bases, with 4 bases of the junction left unmatched. The germline V gene encodes CDR1 MDHEN and CDR2 SYDVKM. In DNA form, the CDR3 reads TGTGCCAGCAGTCCTACAGGGGACTCTGGAAACACCATATATTTT. It yields the protein CASSPTGDSGNTIYF.

This rearrangement joins TRBV27 to TRBJ1-1; D might be TRBD1 (6 bases). In germline, CDR1 is MNHEY, CDR2 SMNVEV (reference sequence). The CDR3 is made up of 13 amino acids. The ends were cut back, 5 bases at V and 2 bases at J, with 9 bases in the middle. The chain's CDR3 is CASSEGQNTEAFF. CDR3 nucleotides: TGTGCCAGCAGTGAGGGACAAAACACTGAAGCTTTCTTT.

The chain uses TRBV9 and TRBJ1-3; no reliable D call. V shed 3 bases and J shed 3 bases, with 16 bases lying between them. Germline-derived CDR1 and CDR2 are SGDLS and YYNGEE. The CDR3 is 16 amino acids. The CDR3 coding sequence is TGTGCCAGCAGCGCCGCGGGGTCACGGGTTGGAAACACCATATATTTT. Its protein is CASSAAGSRVGNTIYF.

The rearrangement links TRBV5-1 to TRBJ1-6; D might be TRBD1 (5 bases). In germline, CDR1 is SGHRS, CDR2 YFSETQ. V lost 4 bases, J lost 8 bases, and 13 bases lay in between. The CDR3 runs 14 residues. DNA for the CDR3: TGCGCCAGCAGCAGGGGAGGGGTTGATTCACCCCTCCACTTT. Amino acids: CASSRGGVDSPLHF. Full variable domain (outside the CDR3, taken from reference TRBV5-1 and TRBJ1-6): KAGVTQTPRYLIKTRGQQVTLSCSPISGHRSVSWYQQTPGQGLQFLFEYFSETQRNKGNFPGRFSGRQFSNSRSEMNVSTLELGDSALYLCASSRGGVDSPLHFGNGTRLTVT.

The chain carries TRBV5-1 and TRBJ2-3; D might be TRBD2 (5 bases). The CDR3 has 15 amino acids. Trimming took 4 bases from V and 3 from J, leaving 15 bases between them. Germline assignment: CDR1 SGHRS and CDR2 YFSETQ. Here the CDR3 DNA reads TGCGCCAGCAGCCCCACGGGGTTGGGTACAGATACGCAGTATTTT. It is translated as CASSPTGLGTDTQYF. The full variable domain, its missing parts supplied by reference TRBV5-1 and TRBJ2-3, is KAGVTQTPRYLIKTRGQQVTLSCSPISGHRSVSWYQQTPGQGLQFLFEYFSETQRNKGNFPGRFSGRQFSNSRSEMNVSTLELGDSALYLCASSPTGLGTDTQYFGPGTRLTVL.

The rearrangement joins TRBV7-6 to TRBJ2-2, with a weak D call TRBD2 (6 bases). V was clipped by 1 base and J by 0 bases, with 9 bases between them. CDR1 SGHVS and CDR2 FNYEAQ come from the germline V gene. The CDR3 totals 16 residues. The CDR3 sequence is CASSLGPSANTGELFF. The CDR3 bases are TGTGCCAGCAGCTTAGGGCCTAGCGCGAACACCGGGGAGCTGTTTTTT. Variable domain in full (rest from reference TRBV7-6 and TRBJ2-2): GAGVSQSPRYKVTKRGQDVALRCDPISGHVSLYWYRQALGQGPEFLTYFNYEAQQDKSGLPNDRFSAERPEGSISTLTIQRTEQRDSAMYRCASSLGPSANTGELFFGEGSRLTVL.

This chain uses TRBV4-1 with TRBJ2-1; TRBD2 aligns across 8 bases. After removal of 1 base from V and 4 bases from J, the junction contained 3 bases not matched to a gene. Per germline, CDR1 MGHRA and CDR2 YSYEKL. There are 15 residues in the CDR3. Here the CDR3 DNA reads TGCGCCAGCAGCCAAGCGGGGGGGCATTACAATGAGCAGTTCTTC. It translates to CASSQAGGHYNEQFF.

Notes on this clone: An end of the junction does not agree with germline; a read error may underlie this. This rearrangement joins TRBV30 to TRBJ1-6; 8 bases match TRBD1. CDR1 and CDR2 (germline): GTSNPN, SVGIG (reference sequence). CDR3 length: 12 amino acids. CDR3 in amino acids: CACGQGKWTQRF. CDR3 coding DNA: TGTGCCTGTGGACAGGGTAAATGGACCCAAAGATTT.

The chain uses TRBV25-1 and TRBJ2-7; 8 nucleotides line up with TRBD2. This CDR3 contains 14 residues. The germline V gene encodes CDR1 MGHDK and CDR2 SYGVNS. V lost 5 bases and J lost 3; bases outside the gene matches: 6. This CDR3 reads CASSPPGGVYEQYV. The CDR3 nucleotides are TGTGCCAGCAGTCCCCCGGGAGGGGTCTACGAGCAGTACGTC.

This chain uses TRBV5-1 with TRBJ2-1, with 10 bases aligning to TRBD1. From germline, CDR1 is SGHRS and CDR2 YFSETQ. With 1 base clipped from V and 6 bases from J, the junction kept 7 bases outside the gene matches. CDR3 length: 16 residues. The CDR3 bases are TGCGCCAGCAGCTTGTCGGGACAGGGGTCGCCCAATGAGCAGTTCTTC. Translation gives CASSLSGQGSPNEQFF.

The chain carries TRBV2 and TRBJ2-1; D remains ambiguous. This CDR3 comprises 15 residues. Germline V gene sequence: CDR1 SNHLY, CDR2 FYNNEI. Trimming cost V 0 bases and J 4 bases, with 10 bases left between them. The CDR3: CASSEALHGYNEQFF. CDR3 sequence (DNA): TGTGCCAGCAGTGAAGCGCTTCACGGGTACAATGAGCAGTTCTTC. Variable domain in full (rest from reference TRBV2 and TRBJ2-1): EPEVTQTPSHQVTQMGQEVILRCVPISNHLYFYWYRQILGQKVEFLVSFYNNEISEKSEIFDDQFSVERPDGSNFTLKIRSTKLEDSAMYFCASSEALHGYNEQFFGPGTRLTVL.

The rearrangement uses TRBV15 and TRBJ2-3, with 7 positions matching TRBD2. CDR1 is LNHNV and CDR2 is YYDKDF in the germline V gene (reference sequence). There are 15 residues in the CDR3. The J segment lost 3 bases and the V segment lost 3 bases, leaving 6 bases of the junction unmatched. CDR3 DNA: TGTGCCACCAGCAGGGATGGGCGGGAGACAGATACGCAGTATTTT. It translates to CATSRDGRETDTQYF.

This clone was found a few times. The chain recombines TRBV10-3 with TRBJ2-7; D is uncertain. The V gene's germline CDR1 is ENHRY and CDR2 SYGVKD. This CDR3 has 13 amino acids. V lost 2 bases and J 2 bases, leaving 7 bases between the germline ends. The CDR3 sequence is CAISEGPPYEQYV. CDR3 coding DNA: TGTGCCATCAGTGAGGGGCCACCCTACGAGCAGTACGTC.

The chain joins TRBV6-5 to TRBJ2-1; D might be TRBD2 (6 bases). Germline loops: CDR1 MNHEY, CDR2 SVGAGI. Deletions cut 7 bases from V and 8 bases from J, with 15 bases between. This CDR3 contains 13 residues. This CDR3 is CASTQGGNDEQFF. CDR3 in DNA: TGTGCCAGCACCCAAGGCGGGAACGATGAGCAGTTCTTC.

The chain recombines TRBV4-3 with TRBJ2-6; a possible D gene is TRBD2 (6 bases). Trimming removed 3 bases from V and 4 bases from J, with 16 bases in between. The CDR3 is 17 residues long. Germline CDR1 and CDR2: LGHNA and YSLEER. CDR3 nucleotide sequence: TGCGCCAGCAGCCAGGTAGCGGAGGTTTTCGGGGCCAACGTCCTGACTTTC. It is translated as CASSQVAEVFGANVLTF.

CDR3 nucleotides: TGTGCCAGCAGCTTGGTTACCCGGGAAGCTTTCTTT. It yields the protein CASSLVTREAFF. J is TRBJ1-1 and V is TRBV5-6; no reliable D call. The length of the CDR3 is 12 residues. Per germline, CDR1 SGHDT and CDR2 YYEEEE. Between the trimmed V and J ends, which lost 0 bases and 8 bases, there was a span of 8 bases.